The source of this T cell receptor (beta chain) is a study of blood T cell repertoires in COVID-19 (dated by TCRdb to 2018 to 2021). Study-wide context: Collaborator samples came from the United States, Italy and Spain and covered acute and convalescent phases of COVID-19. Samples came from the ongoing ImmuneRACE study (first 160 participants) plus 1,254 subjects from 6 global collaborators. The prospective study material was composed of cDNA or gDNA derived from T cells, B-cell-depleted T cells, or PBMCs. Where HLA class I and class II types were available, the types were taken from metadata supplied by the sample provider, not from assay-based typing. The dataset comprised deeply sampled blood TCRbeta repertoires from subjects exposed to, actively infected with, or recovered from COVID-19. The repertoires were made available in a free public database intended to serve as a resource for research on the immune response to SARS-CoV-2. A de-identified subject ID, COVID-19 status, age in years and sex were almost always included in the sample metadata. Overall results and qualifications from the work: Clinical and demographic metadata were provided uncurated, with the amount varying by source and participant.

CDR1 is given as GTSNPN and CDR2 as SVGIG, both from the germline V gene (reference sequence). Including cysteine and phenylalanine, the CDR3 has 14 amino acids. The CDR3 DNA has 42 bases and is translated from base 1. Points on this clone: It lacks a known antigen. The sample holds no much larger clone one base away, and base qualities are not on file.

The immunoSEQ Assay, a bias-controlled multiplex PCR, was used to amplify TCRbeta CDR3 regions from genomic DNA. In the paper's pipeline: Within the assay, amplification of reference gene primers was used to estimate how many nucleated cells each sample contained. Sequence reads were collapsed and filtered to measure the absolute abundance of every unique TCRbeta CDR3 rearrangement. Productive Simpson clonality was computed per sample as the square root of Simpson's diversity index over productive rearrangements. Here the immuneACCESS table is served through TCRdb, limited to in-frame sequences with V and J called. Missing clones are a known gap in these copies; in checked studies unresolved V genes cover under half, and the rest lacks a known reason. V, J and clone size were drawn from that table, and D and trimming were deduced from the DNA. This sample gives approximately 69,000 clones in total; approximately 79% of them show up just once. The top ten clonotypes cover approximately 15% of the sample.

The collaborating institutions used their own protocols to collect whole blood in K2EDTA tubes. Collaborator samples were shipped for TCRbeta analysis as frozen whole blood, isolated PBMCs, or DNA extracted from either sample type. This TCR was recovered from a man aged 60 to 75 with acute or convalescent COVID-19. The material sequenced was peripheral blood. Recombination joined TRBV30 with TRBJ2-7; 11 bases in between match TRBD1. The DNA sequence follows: TGTGCTTACCGAGGACAGGGGGCGTCCTACGAGCAGTACTTC. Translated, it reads CAYRGQGASYEQYF.